This TCR beta chain was identified in a study of OX40 agonist ivuxolimab in advanced cancers. This CDR3 has 16 residues. Germline V CDR1 and CDR2: SGHAT, FQNNGV. V was cut by 6 bases and J by 7 bases, with 22 bases left in between. The study sampled blood at baseline, cycle 4 day 1, and cycle 7 day 1. This clone has more than one count but fewer than ten. Clones were sequenced by immunoSEQ multiplex PCR, and TCRdb holds only the in-frame ones, with some missing. Of approximately 43,000 clones listed, around four fifths are singletons. Sequencing was performed on CD4+ or CD8+ T cells sorted from blood, taken in a trial of the OX40 agonist ivuxolimab. The chain links TRBV11-2 to TRBJ2-1; D possibly uses TRBD1 or TRBD2 (6 bases each). This sequence originates from an adult with an advanced solid tumor such as melanoma, head and neck, liver or kidney cancer. CDR3 DNA sequence: TGTGCCAGCAGGGTTTTAGGGGGATCGGGGAGGAATGAGCAGTTCTTC. It encodes CASRVLGGSGRNEQFF.